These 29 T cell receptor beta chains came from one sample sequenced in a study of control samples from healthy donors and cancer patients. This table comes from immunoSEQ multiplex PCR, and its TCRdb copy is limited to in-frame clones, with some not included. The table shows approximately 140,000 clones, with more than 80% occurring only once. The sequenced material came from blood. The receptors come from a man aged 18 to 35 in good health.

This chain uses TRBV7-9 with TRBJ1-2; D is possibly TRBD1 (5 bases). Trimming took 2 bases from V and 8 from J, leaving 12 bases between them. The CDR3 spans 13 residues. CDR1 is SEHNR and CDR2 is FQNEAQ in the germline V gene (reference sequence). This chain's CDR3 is CASSLQGVKGYTF. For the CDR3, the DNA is TGTGCCAGCAGCTTACAAGGGGTTAAAGGCTACACCTTC.

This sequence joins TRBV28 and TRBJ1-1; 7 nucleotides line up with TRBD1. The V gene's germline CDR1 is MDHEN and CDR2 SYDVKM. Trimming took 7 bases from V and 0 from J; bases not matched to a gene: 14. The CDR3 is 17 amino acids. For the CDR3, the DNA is TGTGCCAGCACTGCGCGAACCAGGGGGACTATGAACACTGAAGCTTTCTTT. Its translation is CASTARTRGTMNTEAFF.

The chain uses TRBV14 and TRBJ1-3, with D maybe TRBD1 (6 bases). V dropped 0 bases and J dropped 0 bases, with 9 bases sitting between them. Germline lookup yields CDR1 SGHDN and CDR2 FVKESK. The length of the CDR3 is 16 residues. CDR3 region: CASSQEGHFSGNTIYF. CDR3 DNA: TGTGCCAGCAGCCAAGAGGGACACTTCTCTGGAAACACCATATATTTT.

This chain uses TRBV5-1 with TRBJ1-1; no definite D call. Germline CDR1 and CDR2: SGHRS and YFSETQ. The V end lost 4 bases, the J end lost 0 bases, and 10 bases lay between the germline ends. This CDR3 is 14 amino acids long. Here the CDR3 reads CASSEDGVNTEAFF. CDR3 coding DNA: TGCGCCAGCAGCGAGGACGGGGTGAACACTGAAGCTTTCTTT.

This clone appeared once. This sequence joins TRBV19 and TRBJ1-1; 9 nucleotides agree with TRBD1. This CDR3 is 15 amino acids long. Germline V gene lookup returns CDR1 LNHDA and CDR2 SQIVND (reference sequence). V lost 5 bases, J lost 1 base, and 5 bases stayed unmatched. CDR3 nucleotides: TGTGCCAGTAGTTTGCCGGGACAGGGGAACACTGAAGCTTTCTTT. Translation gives CASSLPGQGNTEAFF.

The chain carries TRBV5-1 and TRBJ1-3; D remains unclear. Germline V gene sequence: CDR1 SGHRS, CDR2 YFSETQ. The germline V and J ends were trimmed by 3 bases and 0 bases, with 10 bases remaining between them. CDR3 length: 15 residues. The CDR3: CASSSPQSSGNTIYF. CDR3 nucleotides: TGCGCCAGCAGCTCCCCCCAGAGCTCTGGAAACACCATATATTTT.

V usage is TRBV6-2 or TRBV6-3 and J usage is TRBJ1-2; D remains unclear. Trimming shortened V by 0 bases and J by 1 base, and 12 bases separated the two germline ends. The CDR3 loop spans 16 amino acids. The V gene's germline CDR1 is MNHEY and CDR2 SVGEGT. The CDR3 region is CASSYSRFQNNYGYTF. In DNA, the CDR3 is TGTGCCAGCAGTTACTCGAGATTCCAGAATAACTATGGCTACACCTTC.

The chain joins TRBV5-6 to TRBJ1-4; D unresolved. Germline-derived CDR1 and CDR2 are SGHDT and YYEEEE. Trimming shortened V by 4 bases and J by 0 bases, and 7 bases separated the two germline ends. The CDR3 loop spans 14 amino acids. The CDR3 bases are TGTGCCAGCAGCCTCCGCCCAACTAATGAAAAACTGTTTTTT. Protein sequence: CASSLRPTNEKLFF.

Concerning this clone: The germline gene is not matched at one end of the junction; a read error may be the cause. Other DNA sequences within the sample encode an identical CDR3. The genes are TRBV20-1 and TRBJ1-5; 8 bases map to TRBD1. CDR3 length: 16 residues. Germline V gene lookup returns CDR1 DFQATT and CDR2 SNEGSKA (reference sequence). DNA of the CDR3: TGCAGTGCTAGTATCGCTCCTGGACAGGGCAATCAGCCCCAACATTTT. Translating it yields CSASIAPGQGNQPQHF.

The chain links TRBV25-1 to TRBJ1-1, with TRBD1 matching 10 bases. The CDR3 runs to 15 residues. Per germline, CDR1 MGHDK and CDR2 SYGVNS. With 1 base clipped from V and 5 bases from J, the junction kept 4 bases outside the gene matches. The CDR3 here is CASSELTGGRTEAFF. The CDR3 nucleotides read TGTGCCAGCAGTGAATTGACAGGGGGCAGGACTGAAGCTTTCTTT.

CDR3 nucleotides: TGTGCCAGTAGACTTGGACAGGGGAGTTGGGGCTACACCTTC. It translates to CASRLGQGSWGYTF. V gene TRBV19 combines with J gene TRBJ1-2, with 9 bases matching TRBD1. The CDR3 is made up of 14 amino acids. Germline-derived CDR1 and CDR2 are LNHDA and SQIVND (reference sequence). V was pared by 6 bases and J by 8 bases, with 10 bases of the junction left unmatched.

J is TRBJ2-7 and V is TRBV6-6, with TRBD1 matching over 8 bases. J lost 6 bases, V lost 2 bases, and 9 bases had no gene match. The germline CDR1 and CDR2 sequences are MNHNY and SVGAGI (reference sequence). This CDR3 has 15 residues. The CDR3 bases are TGTGCCAGCAGTTACCATGGACAGGGTTTTTCCGAGCAGTACTTC. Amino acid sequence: CASSYHGQGFSEQYF.

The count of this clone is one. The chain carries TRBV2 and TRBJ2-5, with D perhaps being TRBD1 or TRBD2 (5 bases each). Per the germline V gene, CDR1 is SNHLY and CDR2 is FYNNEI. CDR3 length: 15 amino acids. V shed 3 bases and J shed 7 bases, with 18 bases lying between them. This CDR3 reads CASSDSGGIPGTQYF. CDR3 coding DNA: TGTGCCAGCAGTGATAGTGGGGGTATTCCCGGGACCCAGTACTTC.

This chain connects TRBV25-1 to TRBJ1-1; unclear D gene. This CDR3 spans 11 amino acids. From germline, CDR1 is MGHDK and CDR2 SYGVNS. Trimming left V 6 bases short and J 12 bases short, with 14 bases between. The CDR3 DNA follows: TGTGCCAGCAGACACGCCTGGTCTACTTTCTTT. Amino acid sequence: CASRHAWSTFF.

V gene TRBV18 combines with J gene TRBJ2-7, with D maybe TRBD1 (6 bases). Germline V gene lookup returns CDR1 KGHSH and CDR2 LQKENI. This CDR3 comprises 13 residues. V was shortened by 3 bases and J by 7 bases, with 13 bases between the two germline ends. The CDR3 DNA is TGTGCCAGCTCACCCGGGTACAGGGCGGAGCAGTACTTC. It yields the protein CASSPGYRAEQYF. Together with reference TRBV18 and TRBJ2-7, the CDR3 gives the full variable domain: NAGVMQNPRHLVRRRGQEARLRCSPMKGHSHVYWYRQLPEEGLKFMVYLQKENIIDESGMPKERFSAEFPKEGPSILRIQQVVRGDSAAYFCASSPGYRAEQYFGPGTRLTVT.

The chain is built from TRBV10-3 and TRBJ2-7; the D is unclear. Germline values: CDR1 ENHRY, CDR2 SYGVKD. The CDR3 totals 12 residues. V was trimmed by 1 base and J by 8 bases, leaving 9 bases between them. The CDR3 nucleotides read TGTGCCATCAGTGAGTTGAGGAACCAGCAGTACTTC. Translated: CAISELRNQQYF.

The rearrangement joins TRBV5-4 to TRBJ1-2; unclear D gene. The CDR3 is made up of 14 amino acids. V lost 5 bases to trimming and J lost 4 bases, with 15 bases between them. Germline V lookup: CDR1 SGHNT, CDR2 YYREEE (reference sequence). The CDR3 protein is CASSTGSQFYGYTF. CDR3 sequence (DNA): TGTGCCAGCAGTACCGGGAGTCAATTCTATGGCTACACCTTC.

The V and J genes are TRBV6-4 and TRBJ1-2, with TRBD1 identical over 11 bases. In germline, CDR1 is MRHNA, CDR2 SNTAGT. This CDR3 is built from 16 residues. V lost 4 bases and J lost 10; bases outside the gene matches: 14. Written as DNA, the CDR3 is TGTGCCAGCAGTGCGGACAGGGGGCTCCCACCAGGAAACTACACCTTC. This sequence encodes CASSADRGLPPGNYTF.

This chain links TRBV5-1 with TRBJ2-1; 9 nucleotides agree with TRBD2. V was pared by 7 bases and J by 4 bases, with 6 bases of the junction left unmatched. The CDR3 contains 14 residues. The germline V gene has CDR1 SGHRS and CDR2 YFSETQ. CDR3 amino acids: CASAALAGYNEQFF. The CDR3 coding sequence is TGCGCCAGCGCGGCTCTAGCGGGGTACAATGAGCAGTTCTTC.

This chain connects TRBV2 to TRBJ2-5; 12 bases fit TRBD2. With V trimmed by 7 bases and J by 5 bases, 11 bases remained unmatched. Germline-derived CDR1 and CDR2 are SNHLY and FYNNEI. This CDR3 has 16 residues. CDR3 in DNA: TGTGCCAGCACCCTATTGACTAGCGGGGGCGGTGAGACCCAGTACTTC. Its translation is CASTLLTSGGGETQYF.

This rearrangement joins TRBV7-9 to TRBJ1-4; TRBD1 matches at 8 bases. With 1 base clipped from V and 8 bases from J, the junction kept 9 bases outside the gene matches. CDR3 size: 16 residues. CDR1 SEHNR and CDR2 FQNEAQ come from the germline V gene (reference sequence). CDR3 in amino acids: CASSLGPQGGFEKLFF. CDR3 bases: TGTGCCAGCAGCTTAGGGCCACAGGGGGGTTTCGAAAAACTGTTTTTT. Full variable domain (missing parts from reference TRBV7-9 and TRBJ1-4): DTGVSQNPRHKITKRGQNVTFRCDPISEHNRLYWYRQTLGQGPEFLTYFQNEAQLEKSRLLSDRFSAERPKGSFSTLEIQRTEQGDSAMYLCASSLGPQGGFEKLFFGSGTQLSVL.

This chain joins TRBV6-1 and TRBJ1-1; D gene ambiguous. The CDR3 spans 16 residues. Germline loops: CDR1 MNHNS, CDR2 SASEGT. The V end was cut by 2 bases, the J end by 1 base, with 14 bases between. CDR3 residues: CASSERWRHPNTEAFF. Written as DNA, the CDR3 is TGTGCCAGCAGTGAAAGGTGGCGACATCCGAACACTGAAGCTTTCTTT.

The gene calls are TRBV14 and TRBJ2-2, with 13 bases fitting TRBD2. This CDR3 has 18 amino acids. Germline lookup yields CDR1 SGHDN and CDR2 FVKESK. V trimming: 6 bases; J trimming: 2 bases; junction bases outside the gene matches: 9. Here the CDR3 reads CASRDNPGLAGNTGELFF. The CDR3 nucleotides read TGTGCCAGCAGGGACAACCCGGGACTAGCGGGAAACACCGGGGAGCTGTTTTTT.

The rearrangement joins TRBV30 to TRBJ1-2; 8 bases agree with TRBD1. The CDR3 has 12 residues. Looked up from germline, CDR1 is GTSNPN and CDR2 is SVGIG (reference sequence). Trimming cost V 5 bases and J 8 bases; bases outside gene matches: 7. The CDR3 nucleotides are TGTGCCTGGGAGCAGGGGGCGCGAGGCTACACCTTC. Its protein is CAWEQGARGYTF. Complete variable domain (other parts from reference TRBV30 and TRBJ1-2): SQTIHQWPATLVQPVGSPLSLECTVEGTSNPNLYWYRQAAGRGLQLLFYSVGIGQISSEVPQNLSASRPQDRQFILSSKKLLLSDSGFYLCAWEQGARGYTFGSGTRLTVV.

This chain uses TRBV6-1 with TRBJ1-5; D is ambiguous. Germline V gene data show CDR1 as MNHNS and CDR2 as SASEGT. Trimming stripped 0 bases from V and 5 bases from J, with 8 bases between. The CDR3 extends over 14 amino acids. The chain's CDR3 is CASSEALNDQPQHF. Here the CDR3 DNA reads TGTGCCAGCAGTGAAGCACTGAATGATCAGCCCCAGCATTTT.

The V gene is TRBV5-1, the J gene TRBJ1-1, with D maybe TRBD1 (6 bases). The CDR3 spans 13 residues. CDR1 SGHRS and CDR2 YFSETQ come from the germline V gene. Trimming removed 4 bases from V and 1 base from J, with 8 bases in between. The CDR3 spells CASSVQGNTEAFF. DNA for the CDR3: TGCGCCAGCAGCGTACAGGGGAACACTGAAGCTTTCTTT.

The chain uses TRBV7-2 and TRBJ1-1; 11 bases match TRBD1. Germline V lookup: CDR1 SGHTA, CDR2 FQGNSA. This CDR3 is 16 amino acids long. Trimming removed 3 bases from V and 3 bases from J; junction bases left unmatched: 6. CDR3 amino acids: CASSFLMGQGDTEAFF. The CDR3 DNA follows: TGTGCCAGCAGCTTTCTTATGGGACAGGGGGACACTGAAGCTTTCTTT.

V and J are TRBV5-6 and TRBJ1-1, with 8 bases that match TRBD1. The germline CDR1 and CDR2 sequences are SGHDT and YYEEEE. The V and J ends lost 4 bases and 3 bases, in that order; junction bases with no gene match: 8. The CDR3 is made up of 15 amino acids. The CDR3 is CASSTDRDGDTEAFF. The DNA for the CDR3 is TGTGCCAGCAGCACGGACAGGGACGGGGACACTGAAGCTTTCTTT.

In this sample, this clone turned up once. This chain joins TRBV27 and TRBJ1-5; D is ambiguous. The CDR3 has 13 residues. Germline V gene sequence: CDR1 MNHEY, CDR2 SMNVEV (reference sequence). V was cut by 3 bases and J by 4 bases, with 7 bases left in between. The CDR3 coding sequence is TGTGCCAGCAGTTTCGGACCGAATCAGCCCCAGCATTTT. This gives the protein CASSFGPNQPQHF.